These T cell receptor beta chains were read from a single sample in a study of CD8 T cells in Susac syndrome. TCRdb re-analysed the immunoSEQ multiplex PCR reads in MiXCR, keeping a single row per CDR3 protein. Of a few hundred thousand distinct CDR3 sequences listed, 93% are singletons. Sequencing was performed on CD4+ T cells from PBMCs. All receptors come from a human donor with multiple sclerosis. CDR3s include the opening cysteine and the closing phenylalanine or tryptophan. Only some rows state a clone size, as once, few, many or a class for expanded clones.

V gene: TRBV10-2
J gene: TRBJ2-1
clone size: NA
CDR3 protein: CASMEAGGYNEQFF

V gene: TRBV7-6
J gene: TRBJ2-2
clone size: NA
CDR3 protein: CASSLVAGRTGELFF

V gene: TRBV7-2
J gene: TRBJ1-2
clone size: NA
CDR3 protein: CASSLGRGVGDYGYTF

V gene: TRBV12-3/TRBV12-4
J gene: TRBJ1-4
clone size: NA
CDR3 protein: CASSLKPGGKLFF

V gene: TRBV12-3/TRBV12-4
J gene: TRBJ2-7
clone size: NA
CDR3 protein: CASSLGGGMTYEQYF

V gene: TRBV28
J gene: TRBJ1-2
clone size: NA
CDR3 protein: CASRDRGTYGYTF

V gene: TRBV20-1
J gene: TRBJ2-7
clone size: NA
CDR3 protein: CSASKSQGGSYEQYF

V gene: TRBV24-1
J gene: TRBJ1-5
clone size: NA
CDR3 protein: CATSIGNQPQHF

V gene: TRBV5-6
J gene: TRBJ1-5
clone size: once
CDR3 protein: CASSLRVGTVDSNQPQHF

V gene: TRBV24-1
J gene: TRBJ2-5
clone size: NA
CDR3 protein: CATRERRVGTQYF

V gene: TRBV18
J gene: TRBJ2-6
clone size: NA
CDR3 protein: CASSPTTEASGANVLTF

V gene: TRBV20-1
J gene: TRBJ1-1
clone size: once
CDR3 protein: CSARGGGAFF

V gene: TRBV9
J gene: TRBJ2-1
clone size: NA
CDR3 protein: CASSVGSVYSYNEQFF

V gene: TRBV7-2
J gene: TRBJ2-1
clone size: NA
CDR3 protein: CASSSRTSGNHNEQFF